The 30 T cell receptor beta chains given below trace back to one sample, sequenced in a study of CD8 T cells in ankylosing spondylitis (dated by TCRdb to about 2017). Library preparation employed 5' RACE. Instrument on record: Illumina HiSeq 2500. Using fastp at Q25 and MiXCR, TCRdb reprocessed the public reads and kept productive beta chains. Each entry merges the rows of one CDR3 protein and shows their most common DNA and genes. The sample table records 250,000 or so distinct CDR3 sequences; roughly a tenth of these occur just once. Jointly, the top ten make up under 8% of the sample. The sequenced material came from blood, either unsorted or a sorted T cell fraction (not recorded which). These receptors came from a male donor with ankylosing spondylitis or in good health (not recorded which).

This chain connects TRBV27 to TRBJ2-3, with 8 bases matching TRBD2. Germline lookup yields CDR1 MNHEY and CDR2 SMNVEV (reference sequence). CDR3 length equals 15 residues. Germline trimming cut 3 bases from V and 0 bases from J; bases unmatched to any gene: 2. Written as DNA, the CDR3 is TGTGCCAGCAGTTTTAGCGGGAAAAGCACAGATACGCAGTATTTT. Encoded protein: CASSFSGKSTDTQYF.

There are a few counts of this clonotype. The rearrangement joins TRBV6-5 to TRBJ2-7; perhaps TRBD1 as D (6 bases). There are 14 residues in the CDR3. The germline CDR1 and CDR2 sequences are MNHEY and SVGAGI. V was clipped by 6 bases and J by 4 bases, with 16 bases between them. The CDR3 sequence is CASSFTGRAYEQYF. CDR3 coding DNA: TGTGCCAGCAGCTTTACAGGGCGGGCATACGAGCAGTACTTC.

This clonotype was recorded at least ten times. The rearrangement uses TRBV5-1 and TRBJ2-2; the D is unclear. V was clipped by 1 base and J by 2 bases, with 15 bases between them. Germline V lookup: CDR1 SGHRS, CDR2 YFSETQ. The CDR3 contains 17 residues. The chain's CDR3 is CASSLYLTAINTGELFF. The CDR3 bases are TGCGCCAGCAGCTTGTATCTTACCGCAATAAACACCGGGGAGCTGTTTTTT.

The chain couples TRBV2 to TRBJ2-3; unclear D gene. The V end lost 1 base, the J end lost 2 bases, and 13 bases lay between the germline ends. This CDR3 contains 16 residues. Germline values: CDR1 SNHLY, CDR2 FYNNEI. The CDR3 sequence is CASSEEQPSITDTQYF. CDR3 bases: TGTGCCAGCAGTGAAGAGCAGCCAAGCATCACAGATACGCAGTATTTT.

This chain uses TRBV11-2 with TRBJ2-5; the match to TRBD1 covers 10 bases. The germline gives CDR1 SGHAT, CDR2 FQNNGV. V shed 7 bases and J 3 bases; nucleotides not matched to a gene: 11. The CDR3 extends over 16 amino acids. CDR3 protein: CASTGNDRGLEETQYF. In DNA form, the CDR3 reads TGTGCCAGCACGGGAAACGACAGGGGGCTGGAAGAGACCCAGTACTTC.

The chain couples TRBV7-8 to TRBJ2-7, with D tentatively TRBD2 (5 bases). Germline loops: CDR1 SGHVS, CDR2 FQNEAQ. V was shortened by 4 bases and J by 2 bases, with 18 bases between the two germline ends. The CDR3 is made up of 16 amino acids. The CDR3 is CASSSFPRGLTYEQYF. In DNA, the CDR3 is TGTGCCAGCAGCTCCTTCCCGAGAGGGCTCACCTACGAGCAGTACTTC. Using reference TRBV7-8 and TRBJ2-7 for the parts outside the CDR3, the full variable domain is GAGVSQSPRYKVAKRGQDVALRCDPISGHVSLFWYQQALGQGPEFLTYFQNEAQLDKSGLPSDRFFAERPEGSVSTLKIQRTQQEDSAVYLCASSSFPRGLTYEQYFGPGTRLTVT.

This clonotype was seen at least ten times. V usage is TRBV5-5 and J usage is TRBJ2-3, with a tentative D call TRBD2 (6 bases). CDR1 and CDR2 (germline): SGHKS, YYEKEE (reference sequence). V shed 3 bases and J shed 2 bases, with 19 bases lying between them. The CDR3 extends over 17 amino acids. CDR3 nucleotide sequence: TGTGCCAGCAGCTCGGGTGCCGGGACTTCGTTCACAGATACGCAGTATTTT. Encoded protein: CASSSGAGTSFTDTQYF.

This clonotype was seen only a few times. V gene TRBV20-1 combines with J gene TRBJ2-7, with D perhaps TRBD2 (6 bases). This CDR3 has 15 residues. V shed 3 bases and J shed 2 bases, with 17 bases lying between them. The V gene's germline CDR1 is DFQATT and CDR2 SNEGSKA (reference sequence). In nucleotides, the CDR3 is TGCAGTGCTAGTGCCCCCATGGTAGCGGCCTACGAGCAGTACTTC. It encodes CSASAPMVAAYEQYF.

This clonotype was observed many times. The chain links TRBV20-1 to TRBJ1-3; no definite D call. Germline CDR1 and CDR2: DFQATT and SNEGSKA (reference sequence). V was pared by 2 bases and J by 0 bases, with 2 bases between. The CDR3 length is 12 residues. Written as DNA, the CDR3 is TGCAGTGCTAGATTCTCTGGAAACACCATATATTTT. Amino acid sequence: CSARFSGNTIYF.

The sample holds many counts of this clonotype. V is TRBV5-6 and J is TRBJ2-5; no clear D gene. V was cut by 2 bases and J by 1 base, with 9 bases left in between. CDR3 length: 14 amino acids. Germline V gene sequence: CDR1 SGHDT, CDR2 YYEEEE. The CDR3, as DNA: TGTGCCAGCAGCTTATACAGCATCCAAGAGACCCAGTACTTC. Translating gives CASSLYSIQETQYF.

This clonotype was detected ten times or more. The chain couples TRBV20-1 to TRBJ1-2, with a tentative D call TRBD1 (5 bases). The CDR3 spans 12 residues. Per germline, CDR1 DFQATT and CDR2 SNEGSKA (reference sequence). Trimming left V 4 bases short and J 2 bases short, with 8 bases between. The CDR3 region is CSATSGNYGYTF. As DNA, the CDR3 is TGCAGTGCTACCTCAGGGAACTATGGCTACACCTTC.

This clonotype came up a few times. The chain has TRBV20-1 and TRBJ2-5, with a weak D call TRBD2 (7 bases). This CDR3 is 13 amino acids long. The germline gives CDR1 DFQATT, CDR2 SNEGSKA (reference sequence). Trimming took 3 bases from V and 7 from J, leaving 15 bases between them. CDR3 bases: TGCAGTGCTAGCGGGGGGCCCGGTGGGACCCAGTACTTC. This translates into CSASGGPGGTQYF.

This clonotype has at least ten counts. The V gene is TRBV15, the J gene TRBJ2-1; weak D call: TRBD1 (6 bases). Germline-derived CDR1 and CDR2 are LNHNV and YYDKDF (reference sequence). The CDR3 runs to 13 residues. V was shortened by 8 bases and J by 6 bases, with 14 bases between the two germline ends. CDR3 in DNA: TGTGCCACCGGGGGCGGCTCGGGCAATGAGCAGTTCTTC. As protein: CATGGGSGNEQFF.

The genes are TRBV7-3 and TRBJ2-2; no definite D call. Germline lookup yields CDR1 SGHTA and CDR2 FQGTGA. This CDR3 is 16 amino acids long. The ends were cut back, 2 bases at V and 3 bases at J, with 13 bases in the middle. The CDR3 spells CASSLGVLRDTGELFF. The CDR3 DNA follows: TGTGCCAGCAGCTTAGGGGTGCTGCGAGACACCGGGGAGCTGTTTTTT.

This clonotype was counted many times. The chain recombines TRBV7-8 with TRBJ2-1, with D possibly matching TRBD1 (5 bases). Trimming removed 4 bases at V and 0 bases at J, with 10 bases between. CDR3 length: 15 residues. Germline V lookup: CDR1 SGHVS, CDR2 FQNEAQ. The CDR3 nucleotides are TGTGCCAGCAGCTACGACAGAAGCTCCTACAATGAGCAGTTCTTC. Protein: CASSYDRSSYNEQFF.

There are many counts of this clonotype. The chain carries TRBV12-3 or TRBV12-4 and TRBJ2-4, with TRBD2 matching over 7 bases. There are 14 residues in the CDR3. With V trimmed by 4 bases and J by 8 bases, 8 bases remained unmatched. The CDR3, as DNA: TGTGCCAGCAGTTACCGGACTAGTCAGGACATTCAGTACTTC. It codes for CASSYRTSQDIQYF.

In this sample, this clonotype turned up many times. The V call is TRBV15, the J call TRBJ1-1; D is unclear. Trimming cost V 5 bases and J 2 bases, with 9 bases left between them. CDR1 and CDR2 from the germline V gene are LNHNV and YYDKDF (reference sequence). The CDR3 is 13 amino acids. CDR3 DNA sequence: TGTGCCACCAGCCTTCGGGGAAACACTGAAGCTTTCTTT. Encoded protein: CATSLRGNTEAFF. Looking up the rest from reference TRBV15 and TRBJ1-1 gives the full variable domain: DAMVIQNPRYQVTQFGKPVTLSCSQTLNHNVMYWYQQKSSQAPKLLFHYYDKDFNNEADTPDNFQSRRPNTSFCFLDIRSPGLGDTAMYLCATSLRGNTEAFFGQGTRLTVV.

There are a few counts of this clonotype. The gene calls are TRBV5-1 and TRBJ2-1, with 10 bases aligning to TRBD2. Per the germline V gene, CDR1 is SGHRS and CDR2 is YFSETQ. V lost 4 bases to trimming and J lost 5 bases; unmatched junction nucleotides: 9. The CDR3 extends over 16 amino acids. CDR3 residues: CASSGLVTSGNNEQFF. The CDR3 DNA is TGCGCCAGCAGCGGTTTGGTAACTAGCGGGAACAATGAGCAGTTCTTC.

This clonotype showed up many times. The rearrangement joins TRBV5-1 to TRBJ1-1; D uncertain. The CDR3 sequence is 12 residues long. In germline, CDR1 is SGHRS, CDR2 YFSETQ. V shed 5 bases and J shed 1 base, with 6 bases lying between them. CDR3 sequence: CASSDPNTEAFF. CDR3 coding DNA: TGCGCCAGCAGTGATCCGAACACTGAAGCTTTCTTT.

The chain couples TRBV18 to TRBJ2-7; a weak D match, TRBD2 (5 bases). From germline, CDR1 is KGHSH and CDR2 LQKENI. This CDR3 spans 15 amino acids. V dropped 2 bases and J dropped 3 bases, with 14 bases sitting between them. CDR3 loop: CASSPGSGVHYEQYF. In DNA, the CDR3 is TGTGCCAGCTCACCAGGAAGCGGAGTCCACTACGAGCAGTACTTC.

This clonotype was picked up a small number of times. This chain uses TRBV3-1 with TRBJ2-3; D is unresolved. The length of the CDR3 is 12 residues. From germline, CDR1 is LGHDT and CDR2 YNNKEL (reference sequence). V lost 2 bases and J lost 12, with 12 bases in between. The CDR3 bases are TGTGCCAGCAGCCAAAGGAGCGCAGATCAGTATTTT. It translates to CASSQRSADQYF.

In its sample, this clonotype was seen a few times. V is TRBV6-1 and J is TRBJ1-5; 12 bases match TRBD1. The germline gives CDR1 MNHNS, CDR2 SASEGT. J gave up 6 bases and V 6 bases, and 6 bases lay outside the gene matches. The CDR3 covers 15 residues. The CDR3 region is CASSSGTGGFQPQHF. The CDR3 nucleotides read TGTGCCAGCAGCTCCGGGACAGGGGGCTTTCAGCCCCAGCATTTT.

The sample holds a few counts of this clonotype. This chain uses TRBV4-1 with TRBJ2-3; D not resolved. V gave up 2 bases and J gave up 9 bases, with 18 bases separating them. The CDR3 has 15 amino acids. The germline V gene encodes CDR1 MGHRA and CDR2 YSYEKL. This CDR3 is CASSQLRGPVATQYF. In DNA, the CDR3 is TGCGCCAGCAGCCAACTCCGTGGACCCGTAGCCACGCAGTATTTT.

On this clonotype itself: It may be a read error: a sequence one base away is much more abundant. CDR3 loop: CASTPGGMWSEQFF. CDR3 coding DNA: TGTGCCAGCACCCCAGGGGGCATGTGGAGTGAGCAGTTCTTC. The chain couples TRBV28 to TRBJ2-1; 8 nucleotides match TRBD1. Losses at the gene ends were 7 bases for V and 9 bases for J; bases not matched to a gene: 11. Germline-derived CDR1 and CDR2 are MDHEN and SYDVKM. This CDR3 region has 14 residues.

This clonotype was recorded at least ten times. The chain recombines TRBV7-8 with TRBJ1-2, with TRBD1 as a possible D gene (5 bases). The CDR3 consists of 15 residues. V was cut by 1 base and J by 2 bases, with 11 bases left in between. CDR1 SGHVS and CDR2 FQNEAQ come from the germline V gene. CDR3 nucleotide sequence: TGTGCCAGCAGCTTAGGTCACCGGACAAACTATGGCTACACCTTC. Amino acid sequence: CASSLGHRTNYGYTF.

The chain links TRBV28 to TRBJ2-7, with D possibly TRBD2 on 6 matching bases. The CDR3 is 14 residues long. The germline CDR1 and CDR2 sequences are MDHEN and SYDVKM. V was clipped by 3 bases and J by 4 bases, with 13 bases between them. The CDR3 nucleotides read TGTGCCAGCAGTTTTGGAGGGAGAGGATACGAGCAGTACTTC. Translated, it gives CASSFGGRGYEQYF. The complete variable domain, with remaining parts taken from reference TRBV28 and TRBJ2-7, reads DVKVTQSSRYLVKRTGEKVFLECVQDMDHENMFWYRQDPGLGLRLIYFSYDVKMKEKGDIPEGYSVSREKKERFSLILESASTNQTSMYLCASSFGGRGYEQYFGPGTRLTVT.

This chain connects TRBV6-1 to TRBJ2-1, with D tentatively TRBD2 (5 bases). Trimming removed 3 bases from V and 10 bases from J, with 10 bases in between. Germline V gives CDR1 MNHNS, CDR2 SASEGT. This CDR3 region has 12 residues. In DNA form, the CDR3 reads TGTGCCAGCAGTGATTCCGGGATAGAGCAGTTCTTC. Translation: CASSDSGIEQFF.

This chain links TRBV6-4 with TRBJ2-1; D is ambiguous. The germline V gene encodes CDR1 MRHNA and CDR2 SNTAGT. V was clipped by 6 bases and J by 3 bases, with 15 bases between them. This CDR3 is built from 15 residues. CDR3 nucleotides: TGTGCCAGCAGGACGACACCATCCTACTACAATGAGCAGTTCTTC. Its protein product is CASRTTPSYYNEQFF.

This clonotype was counted at least ten times. The V and J genes are TRBV4-2 and TRBJ2-1, with D tentatively TRBD2 (6 bases). The germline V gene encodes CDR1 LGHNA and CDR2 YNFKEQ. The CDR3 has 17 amino acids. The V gene lost 0 bases and the J gene lost 5 bases, with 17 bases spanning the gap. CDR3 sequence (DNA): TGTGCCAGCAGCCAAGAAGGGGCGGCAGGGACTGACAATGAGCAGTTCTTC. This gives the protein CASSQEGAAGTDNEQFF.

The rearrangement links TRBV29-1 to TRBJ1-1, with 8 positions matching TRBD1. This CDR3 comprises 16 residues. V was pared by 4 bases and J by 1 base, with 11 bases of the junction left unmatched. The germline V gene encodes CDR1 SQVTM and CDR2 ANQGSEA. CDR3 sequence reads: CSVGENRGLGNTEAFF. The CDR3 region has the DNA TGCAGCGTTGGGGAGAACAGGGGGTTGGGGAACACTGAAGCTTTCTTT.